This T cell receptor (beta chain) stems from a study of blood T cell repertoires in COVID-19. Assay used: immunoSEQ multiplex PCR; TCRdb lists only in-frame clones, some missing. The sample holds over 120,000 clones; about 90% are singletons and the top ten take roughly 35%. CDR1 is SGHRS and CDR2 is YFSETQ in the germline V gene. CDR3 length: 14 amino acids. Unmatched junction bases numbered 3, after V lost 3 bases and J lost 2 bases. The V gene is TRBV5-1, the J gene TRBJ2-3, with 7 bases fitting TRBD2. This receptor was taken from a man in his fifties or sixties who had recovered from COVID-19. Sequencing used peripheral blood. The CDR3 coding sequence is TGCGCCAGCAGCTCAGGGACTAACACAGATACGCAGTATTTT. This gives the protein CASSSGTNTDTQYF. Full variable domain (remainder filled in from reference TRBV5-1 and TRBJ2-3): KAGVTQTPRYLIKTRGQQVTLSCSPISGHRSVSWYQQTPGQGLQFLFEYFSETQRNKGNFPGRFSGRQFSNSRSEMNVSTLELGDSALYLCASSSGTNTDTQYFGPGTRLTVL.